Following are 13 T cell receptor beta chains from one sample sequenced in a study of T cell repertoires in cytomegalovirus infection. Their antigens remain unidentified. TCRdb re-called the reads with MiXCR, one entry per CDR3 protein. The table shows hundreds of thousands of distinct CDR3 sequences, with 30% to 40% occurring only once. This material consisted of cultured CD8+ T cells from PBMCs, taken from culture after CMV antigen stimulation. The receptors originated from a human donor in good health (CMV status not recorded). Some clones in this sample may be carry-over from other donors' samples.

This clonotype occurred once. CDR3 region: CSARDLREGRVGYTF. The DNA for the CDR3 is TGCAGTGCTAGAGATCTCCGGGAGGGGAGGGTTGGCTACACCTTC. This sequence joins TRBV20-1 and TRBJ1-2; maybe TRBD1 (5 bases). The V gene lost 0 bases and the J gene lost 7 bases, with 18 bases spanning the gap. The germline gives CDR1 DFQATT, CDR2 SNEGSKA (reference sequence). The CDR3 is 15 residues long.

The chain recombines TRBV28 with TRBJ1-1; TRBD1 might be the D (6 bases). V lost 4 bases, J lost 11 bases, and 14 bases lay in between. The CDR3 covers 12 residues. Germline CDR1 MDHEN, CDR2 SYDVKM. The CDR3 nucleotides read TGTGCCAGCAGTTCGGGCTACAGGGAGGCTTTCTTT. Translating it yields CASSSGYREAFF.

The chain carries TRBV2 and TRBJ1-4; D possibly corresponds to TRBD1 (5 bases). This CDR3 is built from 15 residues. The germline V and J ends were trimmed by 9 bases and 6 bases, with 20 bases remaining between them. The germline V gene encodes CDR1 SNHLY and CDR2 FYNNEI. The CDR3 region has the DNA TGTGCCAGTTTTAGGACCGCCGAGGGGTATGAAAAACTGTTTTTT. As protein: CASFRTAEGYEKLFF.

This clonotype has ten or more counts. This rearrangement joins TRBV7-6 to TRBJ2-7; TRBD1 aligns across 7 bases. Per germline, CDR1 SGHVS and CDR2 FNYEAQ. This CDR3 is 15 amino acids long. The V gene end was trimmed by 3 bases and the J gene end by 1 base; junction bases not matched to a gene: 6. CDR3 sequence reads: CASSLGTARSYEQYF. The CDR3 coding sequence is TGTGCCAGCAGCTTGGGGACAGCGAGATCCTACGAGCAGTACTTC.

This clonotype was seen many times. The chain combines TRBV7-2 with TRBJ2-5; the D gene is possibly TRBD1 (5 bases). The length of the CDR3 is 15 residues. Trimming cost V 3 bases and J 5 bases, with 16 bases left between them. Germline V gene sequence: CDR1 SGHTA, CDR2 FQGNSA. The CDR3 protein is CASSFPDRSQETQYF. CDR3 bases: TGTGCCAGCAGCTTTCCCGACAGATCACAGGAGACCCAGTACTTC.

This sequence joins TRBV6-1 and TRBJ1-6; D is undetermined. The CDR3 has 14 amino acids. Germline CDR1 and CDR2: MNHNS and SASEGT. Trimming took 2 bases from V and 7 from J, leaving 9 bases between them. The CDR3 here is CASSERAENSPLHF. DNA of the CDR3: TGTGCCAGCAGTGAAAGGGCCGAAAATTCACCCCTCCACTTT.

This clonotype was seen many times. The chain combines TRBV7-6 with TRBJ1-5; D is ambiguous. Germline-derived CDR1 and CDR2 are SGHVS and FNYEAQ. Trimming took off 5 bases at V and 2 bases at J, with 7 bases between the two ends. The CDR3 contains 13 residues. In DNA, the CDR3 is TGTGCCAGCAGCGCCGGACGCAATCAGCCCCAGCATTTT. As protein: CASSAGRNQPQHF.

This clonotype was seen a handful of times. V usage is TRBV29-1 and J usage is TRBJ2-2; 7 bases line up with TRBD2. Per germline, CDR1 SQVTM and CDR2 ANQGSEA. The length of the CDR3 is 15 residues. J lost 4 bases, V lost 0 bases, and 5 bases had no gene match. The CDR3 DNA reads TGCAGCGTTGAAGATCGGGGGGAAGGCACCGGGGAGCTGTTTTTT. Protein sequence: CSVEDRGEGTGELFF.

The rearrangement joins TRBV28 to TRBJ1-5; maybe TRBD1 (5 bases). The CDR3 sequence is 14 residues long. CDR1 and CDR2 from the germline V gene are MDHEN and SYDVKM. V dropped 10 bases and J dropped 1 base, with 14 bases sitting between them. CDR3 bases: TGTGCCAACGGGAGGGGACGGAGCAATCAGCCCCAGCATTTT. The encoded protein is CANGRGRSNQPQHF.

The chain joins TRBV11-2 to TRBJ2-5, with D uncertain. Trimming took 8 bases from V and 0 from J, leaving 10 bases between them. Germline V gives CDR1 SGHAT, CDR2 FQNNGV. CDR3 size: 13 residues. The CDR3 spells CASRRTNQETQYF. The CDR3 DNA is TGTGCCAGCCGGCGCACGAACCAAGAGACCCAGTACTTC. Based on the CDR3 plus reference TRBV11-2 and TRBJ2-5, the full variable domain is EAGVAQSPRYKIIEKRQSVAFWCNPISGHATLYWYQQILGQGPKLLIQFQNNGVVDDSQLPKDRFSAERLKGVDSTLKIQPAKLEDSAVYLCASRRTNQETQYFGPGTRLLVL.

This clonotype appeared many times. This rearrangement joins TRBV7-2 to TRBJ2-3, with D unresolved. V was trimmed by 1 base and J by 2 bases, leaving 4 bases between them. The CDR3 covers 13 residues. Germline V lookup: CDR1 SGHTA, CDR2 FQGNSA. In DNA, the CDR3 is TGTGCCAGCAGCTTAGAAGACACAGATACGCAGTATTTT. It translates to CASSLEDTDTQYF. The full variable domain, in which reference TRBV7-2 and TRBJ2-3 provide the parts outside the CDR3, is GAGVSQSPSNKVTEKGKDVELRCDPISGHTALYWYRQSLGQGLEFLIYFQGNSAPDKSGLPSDRFSAERTGGSVSTLTIQRTQQEDSAVYLCASSLEDTDTQYFGPGTRLTVL.

This clonotype came up many times. V and J are TRBV12-3 or TRBV12-4 and TRBJ1-2, with D perhaps TRBD1 (5 bases). This CDR3 has 13 residues. Trimming took 3 bases from V and 8 from J, leaving 13 bases between them. The DNA for the CDR3 is TGTGCCAGCAGTTTCGGGCAGGGCCGAGGCTACACCTTC. Residues: CASSFGQGRGYTF.

The genes are TRBV24-1 and TRBJ2-2; D is unresolved. Germline CDR1 reads KGHDR; CDR2 reads SFDVKD. The V end lost 0 bases, the J end lost 0 bases, and 7 bases lay between the germline ends. The CDR3 totals 16 residues. The chain's CDR3 is CATSDLKHPNTGELFF. The CDR3 nucleotides are TGTGCCACCAGTGATTTGAAACACCCGAACACCGGGGAGCTGTTTTTT.